This T cell receptor beta chain emerged from a study of T cell responses to AZD1222 COVID-19 vaccine. Findings and limits, study-wide: Targeting of unmutated variant regions was reportedly seen in nearly half of spike-specific TCRs.

Profiling relied on immunoSEQ multiplex PCR, and the TCRdb table lists in-frame clones only, not all of them. The sample has roughly 160,000 clones, 85% to 95% seen once. The CDR3 spans 14 residues. Germline V lookup: CDR1 SGHRS, CDR2 YFSETQ. Unmatched junction bases numbered 2, after V lost 0 bases and J lost 6 bases. A note on this clone: Its antigen is still unknown.

This receptor was obtained from an adult in good health. The sequenced sample was peripheral blood, obtained on day 0 of AZD1222 vaccination. The rearrangement links TRBV5-1 to TRBJ1-2; TRBD1 agrees at 10 bases. The CDR3 region is CASSLGQGAHGYTF. The CDR3 DNA follows: TGCGCCAGCAGCTTGGGACAGGGGGCCCATGGCTACACCTTC.